This record looks at one TCR beta chain sequence and its context. This clone was observed a handful of times. Its antigen remains undetermined. Nothing much larger sits one base from this clone, and base qualities are not available. Reading the germline V gene (reference sequence) gives CDR1 SGHNT and CDR2 YYREEE. From the cysteine up to the phenylalanine, the CDR3 has a length of 15 residues. Just CDR3 DNA is preserved here, 45 bases in frame from base 1. For this chain, trimming is 4 bases at the V end and 5 bases at the J end, and the number of junction bases without a gene match is 9. The immunoSEQ Assay, a bias-controlled multiplex PCR, was used to amplify TCRbeta CDR3 regions from genomic DNA. The authors processed their data as follows. The number of nucleated cells in each sample was estimated by amplification of reference gene primers within the assay. To quantify the absolute abundance of each unique TCRbeta CDR3 rearrangement, sequence reads were collapsed and filtered. For each sample, productive Simpson clonality was calculated as the square root of Simpson's diversity index across productive rearrangements. TCRdb carries this immuneACCESS record with in-frame sequences only. Its versions omit some clonotypes, under half of them owing to an unresolved V gene in the studies checked, with the rest unexplained. V and J calls and clone size are as listed in that table; D and trimming were resolved from the DNA. This sample holds fewer than 120,000 clones; 70% to 90% were observed only once. 4.8% of the sample lies in the top ten.

Whole blood was collected in K2EDTA tubes by collaborating institutions according to the institutions' own protocols. For TCRbeta analysis, collaborators shipped samples in one of three forms: frozen whole blood, isolated PBMCs, or DNA extracted from either of those sample types. This sample was included in a study of blood T cell repertoires in COVID-19 (dated by TCRdb to about 2020). About the full investigation: Samples covering the acute and convalescent phases of COVID-19 were provided by collaborators in the United States, Italy and Spain. The prospective study material was composed of cDNA or gDNA derived from T cells, B-cell-depleted T cells, or PBMCs. The dataset comprised deeply sampled blood TCRbeta repertoires from subjects exposed to, actively infected with, or recovered from COVID-19. The repertoires were released in a freely available public database meant as a resource for research on the immune response to SARS-CoV-2. The samples were drawn from the first 160 participants of the ongoing ImmuneRACE study and from some 1,300 subjects provided by 6 global collaborators. The sample metadata nearly always contained a de-identified subject ID, COVID-19 status, age in years and sex. Where available, HLA class I and class II types were obtained from metadata supplied by the sample provider rather than from assay-based typing.

Results and caveats for the whole study, not just this receptor: The amount of clinical and demographic metadata varied by source and participant and was provided uncurated.

The chain joins TRBV5-4 to TRBJ2-5; the central 9 bases match TRBD2. The clonotype comes from a human donor in a cohort sampled during active COVID-19. Material for sequencing was peripheral blood. CDR3 reads: CASSDQGAGGETQYF. The DNA sequence is TGTGCCAGCAGCGACCAGGGCGCGGGAGGGGAGACCCAGTACTTC. Supplemented by the reference TRBV5-4 and TRBJ2-5 proteins around the CDR3, the complete variable domain is ETGVTQSPTHLIKTRGQQVTLRCSSQSGHNTVSWYQQALGQGPQFIFQYYREEENGRGNFPPRFSGLQFPNYSSELNVNALELDDSALYLCASSDQGAGGETQYFGPGTRLLVL.